What follows describes a single T cell receptor (beta chain). Its antigen remains unidentified. Researchers prepared the TRB cDNA libraries using 5' RACE with UMI labels. TCRdb re-analyzed the 5' RACE reads; it lists each CDR3 protein once, without DNA. The specimen's table records about 57,000 distinct CDR3 sequences. These data are taken from a study of CXCR3-negative and CXCR3-positive naive CD8 T cells. The study, taken as a whole, reports: Unlike memory cells, which differed, naive CXCR3-negative and CXCR3-positive cells had similar TRBV-TRBJ usage. The authors found comparable surface CD5 between naive subsets and inferred TCR strength from TRB CDR3 properties. Cryopreserved cells partially lost CXCR3 expression, and fresh PBMCs were used in most assays. CXCR3-positive naive cells had TRB CDR3s that were more hydrophobic than CXCR3-negative naive cells had.

CDR1 and CDR2 (germline): SEHNR, FQNEAQ (reference sequence). This CDR3 has 14 amino acids. Naive CD8+ T cells showed CD45RO-CCR7+CD27+CD95-. The source is a human donor in good health. Some clones in this sample may be carry-over from other donors' samples. V gene TRBV7-9 combines with J gene TRBJ2-3; the TCRdb call, TRBD2, lacks DNA for checking. The sequenced material came from naive CXCR3+ CD8+ T cells from blood. Stated subset: CD45RO-CCR7+CD27+CD95- naive CD8+ T cells expressing CXCR3 (TNR3+). CDR3 in amino acids: CASSLAFGRHTQYF. Complete variable domain (other parts from reference TRBV7-9 and TRBJ2-3): DTGVSQNPRHKITKRGQNVTFRCDPISEHNRLYWYRQTLGQGPEFLTYFQNEAQLEKSRLLSDRFSAERPKGSFSTLEIQRTEQGDSAMYLCASSLAFGRHTQYFGPGTRLTVL.